One sample yielded the 4 T cell receptor beta chains listed below, sequenced in a study of blood T cell repertoires in COVID-19. Only in-frame clones appear in the TCRdb table, and some are missing; sequencing was by immunoSEQ multiplex PCR. The repertoire holds about 480,000 clones, with 85% to 90% as singletons. Sequencing was performed on PBMCs or T cells enriched from blood (not recorded which). Receptor source: a woman between 35 and 50 years old who had recovered from COVID-19.

The chain joins TRBV7-8 to TRBJ1-1; TRBD1 might be the D (5 bases). V was cut by 5 bases and J by 6 bases, with 19 bases left in between. CDR3 length: 15 residues. CDR1 and CDR2 (germline): SGHVS, FQNEAQ. DNA for the CDR3: TGTGCCAGCAGCCTCCGAATCGAGAACAGGCCTGAAGCTTTCTTT. Amino acid sequence: CASSLRIENRPEAFF.

The chain has TRBV30 and TRBJ1-2; 7 bases are a match to TRBD1. The junction had 1 base not matched to a gene; V was cut back by 0 bases and J by 6 bases. Germline values: CDR1 GTSNPN, CDR2 SVGIG (reference sequence). This CDR3 is built from 12 residues. This CDR3 reads CAWSVGGDGYTF. CDR3 nucleotide sequence: TGTGCCTGGAGTGTAGGGGGCGATGGCTACACCTTC.

This chain joins TRBV15 and TRBJ2-7; TRBD2 agrees at 10 bases. The germline V gene encodes CDR1 LNHNV and CDR2 YYDKDF (reference sequence). The trim removed 2 bases at V and 2 bases at J, leaving 21 bases unmatched. The CDR3 is 21 amino acids. CDR3 amino acids: CATSRSLPQSKAGGGPYEQYF. In nucleotides, the CDR3 is TGTGCCACCAGCAGATCTCTCCCGCAATCTAAAGCGGGAGGGGGGCCCTACGAGCAGTACTTC.

The count of this clone is one. The chain is built from TRBV5-1 and TRBJ2-7, with TRBD2 matching over 10 bases. V trimming: 3 bases; J trimming: 6 bases; junction bases outside the gene matches: 15. The CDR3 runs to 17 residues. Germline values: CDR1 SGHRS, CDR2 YFSETQ. CDR3 coding DNA: TGCGCCAGCAGCTGGGGGACTCGTCCTAGCGGGAGCATCGAGCAGTACTTC. Protein sequence: CASSWGTRPSGSIEQYF.